The sequence of this T cell receptor beta chain was determined in a study of identical twins. This clonotype was recorded a few times. Its antigen is still unknown. V was clipped by 3 bases and J by 1 base, with 12 bases between them. CDR3 length: 15 residues. Findings of the study overall: Cord blood beta clonotypes present at high abundance carried fewer insertions; no such pattern appeared in memory repertoires.

Template switching added a universal primer binding site, and final cDNA carried unique molecular identifiers. TCRdb redid the calling of the 5' RACE reads with MiXCR, one entry per CDR3 protein. Of roughly 1.6 million distinct CDR3 sequences listed, under 35% are singletons. Everyone who gave samples was a healthy Caucasian. Sequenced: cord blood. J is TRBJ1-1 and V is TRBV12-3 or TRBV12-4; no definite D call. The clonotype was recovered from a newborn girl in good health. CDR3 sequence (DNA): TGTGCCAGCAGTTTGGCTGGCACTCCGAACACTGAAGCTTTCTTT. As protein: CASSLAGTPNTEAFF.